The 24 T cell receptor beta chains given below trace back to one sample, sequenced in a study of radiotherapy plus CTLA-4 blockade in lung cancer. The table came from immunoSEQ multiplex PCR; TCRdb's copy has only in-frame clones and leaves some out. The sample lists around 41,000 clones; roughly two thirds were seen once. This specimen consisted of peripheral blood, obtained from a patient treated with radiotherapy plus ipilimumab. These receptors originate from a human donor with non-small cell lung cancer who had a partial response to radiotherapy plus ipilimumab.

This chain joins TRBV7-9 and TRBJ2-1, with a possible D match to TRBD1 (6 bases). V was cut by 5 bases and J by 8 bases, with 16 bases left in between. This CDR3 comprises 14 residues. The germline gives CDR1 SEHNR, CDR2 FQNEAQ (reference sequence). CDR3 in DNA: TGTGCCAGCAGCACACCGGGACACGGCGATGAGCAGTTCTTC. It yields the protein CASSTPGHGDEQFF.

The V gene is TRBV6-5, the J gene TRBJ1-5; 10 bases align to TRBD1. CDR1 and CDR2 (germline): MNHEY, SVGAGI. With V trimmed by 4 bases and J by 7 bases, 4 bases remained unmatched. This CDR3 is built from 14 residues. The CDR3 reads CASSWTGGLQPQHF. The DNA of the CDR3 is TGTGCCAGCAGTTGGACAGGGGGTTTACAGCCCCAGCATTTT.

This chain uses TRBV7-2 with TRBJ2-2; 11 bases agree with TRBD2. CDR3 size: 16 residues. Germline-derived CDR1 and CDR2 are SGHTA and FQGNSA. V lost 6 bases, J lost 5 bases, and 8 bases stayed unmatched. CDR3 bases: TGTGCCAGCAGAATGACTAGCGGGGTGGGAACCGGGGAGCTGTTTTTT. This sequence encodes CASRMTSGVGTGELFF.

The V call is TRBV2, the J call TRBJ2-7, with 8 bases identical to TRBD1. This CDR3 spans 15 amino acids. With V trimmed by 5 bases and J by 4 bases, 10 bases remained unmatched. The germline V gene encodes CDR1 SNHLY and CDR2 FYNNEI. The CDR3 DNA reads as TGTGCCAGCAGTCTTGACAGGGGAGGAGGATACGAGCAGTACTTC. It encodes CASSLDRGGGYEQYF.

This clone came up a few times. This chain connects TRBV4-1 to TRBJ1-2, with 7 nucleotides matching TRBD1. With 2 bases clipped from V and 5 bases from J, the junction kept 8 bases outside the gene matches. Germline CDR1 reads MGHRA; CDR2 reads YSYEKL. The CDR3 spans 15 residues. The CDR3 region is CASSQHNDRVYGYTF. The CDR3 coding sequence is TGCGCCAGCAGCCAACATAACGACAGGGTATATGGCTACACCTTC.

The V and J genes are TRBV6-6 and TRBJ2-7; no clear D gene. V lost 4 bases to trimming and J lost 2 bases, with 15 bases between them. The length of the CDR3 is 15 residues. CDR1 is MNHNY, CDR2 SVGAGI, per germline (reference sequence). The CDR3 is CASSSHSTDPYEQYF. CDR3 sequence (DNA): TGTGCCAGCAGTTCCCACAGTACAGACCCCTACGAGCAGTACTTC.

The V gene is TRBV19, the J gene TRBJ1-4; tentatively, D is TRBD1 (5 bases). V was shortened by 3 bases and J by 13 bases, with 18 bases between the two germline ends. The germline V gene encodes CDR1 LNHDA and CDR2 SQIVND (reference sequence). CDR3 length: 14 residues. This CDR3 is CASSIGGTPRRLFF. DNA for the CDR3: TGTGCCAGTAGTATCGGCGGGACTCCTAGACGACTGTTTTTT.

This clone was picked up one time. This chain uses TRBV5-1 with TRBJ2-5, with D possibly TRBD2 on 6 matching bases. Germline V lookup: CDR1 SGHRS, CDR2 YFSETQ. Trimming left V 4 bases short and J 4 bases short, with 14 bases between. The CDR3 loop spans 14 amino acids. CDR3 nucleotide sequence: TGCGCCAGCAGCGTGGAGGGAGGAGGAGAGACCCAGTACTTC. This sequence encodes CASSVEGGGETQYF.

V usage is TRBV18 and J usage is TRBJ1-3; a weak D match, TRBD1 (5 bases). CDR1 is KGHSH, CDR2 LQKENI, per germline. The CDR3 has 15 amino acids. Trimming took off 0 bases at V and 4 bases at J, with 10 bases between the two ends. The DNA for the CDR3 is TGTGCCAGCTCACCACCGGTAGACAGAGGAAACACCATATATTTT. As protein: CASSPPVDRGNTIYF.

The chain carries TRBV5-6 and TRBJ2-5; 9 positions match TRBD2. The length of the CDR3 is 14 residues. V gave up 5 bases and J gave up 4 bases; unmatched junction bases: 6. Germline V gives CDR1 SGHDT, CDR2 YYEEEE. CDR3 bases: TGTGCCAGCAGTCCGGTAGCGGGAGCAGAGACCCAGTACTTC. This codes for CASSPVAGAETQYF.

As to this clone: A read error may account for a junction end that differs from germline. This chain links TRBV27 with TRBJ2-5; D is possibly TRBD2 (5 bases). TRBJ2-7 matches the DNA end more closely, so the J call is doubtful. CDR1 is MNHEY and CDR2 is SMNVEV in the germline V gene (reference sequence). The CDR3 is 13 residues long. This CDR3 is CASSRLDSHEQYF. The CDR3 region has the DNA TGTGCCAGCAGCCGATTGGACTCCCACGAGCAGTACTTC.

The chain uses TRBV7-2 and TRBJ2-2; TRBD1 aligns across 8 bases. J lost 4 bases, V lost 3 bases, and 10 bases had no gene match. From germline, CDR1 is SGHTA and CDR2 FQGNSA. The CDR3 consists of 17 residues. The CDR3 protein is CASSFGASGGFTGELFF. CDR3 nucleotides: TGTGCCAGCAGCTTTGGGGCCTCAGGGGGCTTCACCGGGGAGCTGTTTTTT.

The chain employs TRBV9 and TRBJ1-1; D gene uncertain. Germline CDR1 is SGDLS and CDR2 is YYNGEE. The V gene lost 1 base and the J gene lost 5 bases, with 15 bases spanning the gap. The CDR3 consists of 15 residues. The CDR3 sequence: CASSVSPDTQTEAFF. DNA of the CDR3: TGTGCCAGCAGCGTATCACCTGACACTCAAACTGAAGCTTTCTTT.

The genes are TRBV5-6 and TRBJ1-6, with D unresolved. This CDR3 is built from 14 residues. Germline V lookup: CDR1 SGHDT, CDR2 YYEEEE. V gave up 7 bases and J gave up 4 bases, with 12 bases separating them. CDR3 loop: CASYPAGYNSPLHF. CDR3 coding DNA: TGTGCCAGCTACCCGGCCGGGTATAATTCACCCCTCCACTTT.

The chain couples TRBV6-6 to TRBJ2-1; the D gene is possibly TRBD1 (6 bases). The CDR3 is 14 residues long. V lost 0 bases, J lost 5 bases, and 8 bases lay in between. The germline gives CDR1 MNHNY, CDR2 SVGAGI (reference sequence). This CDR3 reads CASSYSWTDNEQFF. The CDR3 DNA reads TGTGCCAGCAGTTACTCGTGGACAGACAATGAGCAGTTCTTC.

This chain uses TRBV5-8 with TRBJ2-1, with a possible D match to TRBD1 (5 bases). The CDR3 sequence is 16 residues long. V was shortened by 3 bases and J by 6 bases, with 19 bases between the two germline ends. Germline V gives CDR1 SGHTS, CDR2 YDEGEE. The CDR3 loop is CASSSIDSYEINEQFF. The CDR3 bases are TGTGCCAGCAGCTCGATAGACAGCTATGAGATCAATGAGCAGTTCTTC.

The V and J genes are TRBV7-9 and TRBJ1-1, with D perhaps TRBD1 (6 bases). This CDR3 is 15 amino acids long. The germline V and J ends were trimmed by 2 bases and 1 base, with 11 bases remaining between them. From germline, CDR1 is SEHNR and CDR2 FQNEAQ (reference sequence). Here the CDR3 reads CASSLLSGANTEAFF. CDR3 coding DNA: TGTGCCAGCAGCTTATTGTCAGGGGCGAACACTGAAGCTTTCTTT.

Written as DNA, the CDR3 is TGTGCCACAAACCCTAACAGGGTCCCCACTGAAGCTTTCTTT. Encoded protein: CATNPNRVPTEAFF. The chain has TRBV19 and TRBJ1-1; D might be TRBD1 (6 bases). Germline values: CDR1 LNHDA, CDR2 SQIVND (reference sequence). The CDR3 sequence is 14 residues long. V dropped 10 bases and J dropped 4 bases, with 19 bases sitting between them.

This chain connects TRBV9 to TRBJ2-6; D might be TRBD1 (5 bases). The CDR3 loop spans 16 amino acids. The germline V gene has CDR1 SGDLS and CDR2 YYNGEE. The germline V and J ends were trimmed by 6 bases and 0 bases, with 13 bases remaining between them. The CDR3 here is CASMGRSISGANVLTF. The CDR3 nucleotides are TGTGCCAGCATGGGGCGTTCTATCTCTGGGGCCAACGTCCTGACTTTC.

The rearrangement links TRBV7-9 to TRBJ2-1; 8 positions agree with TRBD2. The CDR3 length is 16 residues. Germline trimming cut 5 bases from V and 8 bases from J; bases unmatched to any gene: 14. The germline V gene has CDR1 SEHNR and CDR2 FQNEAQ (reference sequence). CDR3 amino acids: CASSPPPSGRIDEQFF. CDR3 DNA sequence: TGTGCCAGCAGCCCCCCTCCAAGCGGGAGAATTGATGAGCAGTTCTTC.

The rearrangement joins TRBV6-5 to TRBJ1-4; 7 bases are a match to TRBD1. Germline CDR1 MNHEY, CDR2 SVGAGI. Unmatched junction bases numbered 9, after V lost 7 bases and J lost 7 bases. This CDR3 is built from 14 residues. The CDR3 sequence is CASTKTGSGEKLFF. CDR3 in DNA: TGTGCCAGCACCAAGACAGGGTCTGGTGAAAAACTGTTTTTT.

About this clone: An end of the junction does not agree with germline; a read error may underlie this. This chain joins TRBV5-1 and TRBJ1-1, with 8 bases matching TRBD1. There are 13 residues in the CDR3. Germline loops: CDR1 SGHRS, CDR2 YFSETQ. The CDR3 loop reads CASSLDRGTEASF. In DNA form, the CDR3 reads TGCGCCAGCAGCTTGGACAGGGGGACTGAAGCTTCCTTT.

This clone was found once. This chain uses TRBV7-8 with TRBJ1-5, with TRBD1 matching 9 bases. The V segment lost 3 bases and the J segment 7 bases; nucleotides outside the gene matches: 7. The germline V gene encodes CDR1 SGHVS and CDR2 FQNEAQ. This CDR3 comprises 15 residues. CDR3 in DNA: TGTGCCAGCAGCTTGGACAGGGGAGTCGGGCAGCCCCAGCATTTT. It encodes CASSLDRGVGQPQHF.

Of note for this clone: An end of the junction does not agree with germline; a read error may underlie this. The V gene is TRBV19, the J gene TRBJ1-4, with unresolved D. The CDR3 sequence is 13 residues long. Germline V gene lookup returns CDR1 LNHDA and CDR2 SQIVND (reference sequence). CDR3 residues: CASSSQTSEKLFF. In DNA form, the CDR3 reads TGTGCCAGTAGTAGCCAGACTAGTGAAAAACTGTTTTTT.